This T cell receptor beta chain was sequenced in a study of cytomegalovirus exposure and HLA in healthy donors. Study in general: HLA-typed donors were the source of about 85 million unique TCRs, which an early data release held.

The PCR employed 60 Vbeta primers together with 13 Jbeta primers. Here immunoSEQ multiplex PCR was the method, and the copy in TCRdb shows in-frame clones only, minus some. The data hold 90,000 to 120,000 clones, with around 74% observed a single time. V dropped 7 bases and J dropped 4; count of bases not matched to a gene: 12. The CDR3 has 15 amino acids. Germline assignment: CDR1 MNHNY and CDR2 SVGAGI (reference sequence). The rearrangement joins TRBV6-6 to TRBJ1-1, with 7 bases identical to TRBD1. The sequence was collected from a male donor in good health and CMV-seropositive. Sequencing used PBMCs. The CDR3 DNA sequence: TGTGCCAGCAACGGACAGGTTGGGGTGAGCACTGAAGCTTTCTTT. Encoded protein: CASNGQVGVSTEAFF.